The 31 T cell receptor beta chains listed next were all sequenced from one sample in a study of T cell responses to AZD1222 COVID-19 vaccine (dated by TCRdb to the early 2020s). Per the publication, the time point label means: about 28 days (+/-7) after the second vaccine dose. The protocol used for the library was the immunoSEQ multiplex PCR assay. Drawn from immuneACCESS, this table holds only the in-frame rearrangements with V and J called that TCRdb kept. Clones are partly lost; checked studies trace under half to an unresolved V gene and leave the rest unexplained. Across this sample there are fewer than 120,000 clones, with roughly 92% seen only once. Of the sample, approximately 2.7% falls within the top ten clones. The sequencing here drew on peripheral blood, taken 28 days after the second AZD1222 dose. The receptors were gathered from an adult who received the AZD1222 COVID-19 vaccine.

The genes are TRBV19 and TRBJ2-1, with a tentative D call TRBD2 (6 bases). Per germline, CDR1 LNHDA and CDR2 SQIVND (reference sequence). Trimming removed 6 bases from V and 3 bases from J, with 12 bases in between. This CDR3 spans 14 amino acids. The DNA for the CDR3 is TGTGCCAGTAGAGGGACTTCCCTCTACAATGAGCAGTTCTTC. Translated, it gives CASRGTSLYNEQFF.

This chain connects TRBV6-5 to TRBJ1-5, with D perhaps matching TRBD1 (6 bases). There are 15 residues in the CDR3. Germline V lookup: CDR1 MNHEY, CDR2 SVGAGI. V was clipped by 5 bases and J by 4 bases, with 15 bases between them. The CDR3 loop is CASSRGNRENQPQHF. CDR3 coding DNA: TGTGCCAGCAGTCGGGGGAACAGGGAAAATCAGCCCCAGCATTTT.

This sequence joins TRBV7-2 and TRBJ2-3; 9 bases line up with TRBD2. The CDR3 contains 18 residues. The germline V gene encodes CDR1 SGHTA and CDR2 FQGNSA. The J segment lost 3 bases and the V segment lost 1 base, leaving 11 bases of the junction unmatched. CDR3 in amino acids: CASSLGPRGGALTDTQYF. For the CDR3, the DNA is TGTGCCAGCAGCTTAGGGCCGCGCGGGGGGGCCTTGACAGATACGCAGTATTTT.

This chain joins TRBV27 and TRBJ2-1; 7 nucleotides match TRBD1. The germline gives CDR1 MNHEY, CDR2 SMNVEV (reference sequence). The trim removed 4 bases at V and 6 bases at J, leaving 3 bases unmatched. This CDR3 comprises 13 residues. In DNA, the CDR3 is TGTGCCAGCAGTTCGGGACAGCTCAATGAGCAGTTCTTC. Its protein product is CASSSGQLNEQFF.

The rearrangement uses TRBV7-2 and TRBJ2-7; no definite D call. The CDR3 runs to 14 residues. Germline values: CDR1 SGHTA, CDR2 FQGNSA. The V gene lost 2 bases and the J gene lost 2 bases, with 10 bases spanning the gap. The CDR3 bases are TGTGCCAGCAGCTTATTGGGGATCCCCTACGAGCAGTACTTC. Residues: CASSLLGIPYEQYF.

The chain recombines TRBV27 with TRBJ1-1; the D gene is possibly TRBD1 (5 bases). The CDR3 length is 11 residues. V shed 5 bases and J shed 7 bases, with 8 bases lying between them. Germline V gives CDR1 MNHEY, CDR2 SMNVEV (reference sequence). The CDR3 nucleotides read TGTGCCAGCAGTCACGGGGGTGAAGCTTTCTTT. It specifies CASSHGGEAFF.

This clone was seen only a few times. The V gene is TRBV15, the J gene TRBJ1-2; a possible D gene is TRBD1 (6 bases). The germline V and J ends were trimmed by 8 bases and 8 bases, with 15 bases remaining between them. The germline gives CDR1 LNHNV, CDR2 YYDKDF (reference sequence). The CDR3 is made up of 12 amino acids. CDR3 in DNA: TGTGCCACCTCGGCGCAGGGGAGCGGCTACACCTTC. Translated, it gives CATSAQGSGYTF.

V and J are TRBV4-1 and TRBJ2-2; 7 bases map to TRBD1. Germline CDR1 is MGHRA and CDR2 is YSYEKL. Trimming at V came to 1 base and at J to 4 bases, leaving 6 bases not matched to a gene. The CDR3 is 16 amino acids. Here the CDR3 reads CASSQVRGHGTGELFF. The CDR3 DNA follows: TGCGCCAGCAGCCAAGTGAGGGGGCACGGCACCGGGGAGCTGTTTTTT.

The V gene is TRBV5-4, the J gene TRBJ2-1; possible D gene TRBD2, 5 bases. V lost 0 bases, J lost 3 bases, and 7 bases lay in between. The CDR3 has 14 residues. CDR1 and CDR2 (germline): SGHNT, YYREEE (reference sequence). The CDR3 spells CASSLARGYNEQFF. As DNA, the CDR3 is TGTGCCAGCAGCTTGGCCCGGGGCTACAATGAGCAGTTCTTC.

The J gene is TRBJ1-1, the V gene TRBV4-3, with D unclear. With 2 bases removed from V and 0 bases from J, the gap between germline ends came to 10 bases. CDR1 and CDR2 from the germline V gene are LGHNA and YSLEER. CDR3 length equals 15 residues. Here the CDR3 DNA reads TGCGCCAGCAGCCAACGGCTCGGTCTGAACACTGAAGCTTTCTTT. Its translation is CASSQRLGLNTEAFF.

The chain joins TRBV6-5 to TRBJ2-4, with 7 bases lining up with TRBD1. V was pared by 10 bases and J by 6 bases, with 6 bases of the junction left unmatched. The CDR3 spans 12 residues. Germline CDR1 and CDR2: MNHEY and SVGAGI. In DNA form, the CDR3 reads TGTGCCACCTGGGACAGCCTAAACATTCAGTACTTC. This encodes CATWDSLNIQYF.

The chain employs TRBV5-1 and TRBJ1-2; D gene unclear. V was clipped by 3 bases and J by 3 bases, with 9 bases between them. Germline CDR1 is SGHRS and CDR2 is YFSETQ. CDR3 length: 13 amino acids. CDR3 residues: CASSSEDDYGYTF. The CDR3 DNA reads TGCGCCAGCAGCTCTGAGGACGACTATGGCTACACCTTC.

The chain recombines TRBV4-3 with TRBJ1-2, with D unclear. Trimming pared 3 bases from V and 5 bases from J, leaving 13 bases between. Per the germline V gene, CDR1 is LGHNA and CDR2 is YSLEER. The length of the CDR3 is 14 residues. The CDR3 loop reads CASSQRAGSYGYTF. The CDR3 DNA is TGCGCCAGCAGCCAGCGGGCAGGTTCTTATGGCTACACCTTC.

The chain recombines TRBV9 with TRBJ2-7; 8 bases align to TRBD1. The CDR3 loop spans 14 amino acids. CDR1 SGDLS and CDR2 YYNGEE come from the germline V gene. V was pared by 4 bases and J by 4 bases, with 7 bases of the junction left unmatched. The CDR3 loop is CASSRGQGVYEQYF. The CDR3 DNA reads as TGTGCCAGCAGCAGAGGACAGGGTGTGTACGAGCAGTACTTC.

This chain connects TRBV14 to TRBJ2-1; D is undetermined. V was pared by 3 bases and J by 3 bases, with 6 bases between. CDR3 length: 13 amino acids. The germline V gene has CDR1 SGHDN and CDR2 FVKESK. As DNA, the CDR3 is TGTGCCAGCAGCCAGGCTGGCTACAATGAGCAGTTCTTC. Translation: CASSQAGYNEQFF.

The rearrangement links TRBV5-8 to TRBJ2-1; a possible D gene is TRBD2 (7 bases). CDR1 is SGHTS and CDR2 is YDEGEE in the germline V gene. The V gene lost 2 bases and the J gene lost 2 bases, with 11 bases spanning the gap. The CDR3 covers 15 residues. CDR3 DNA: TGTGCCAGCAGCTTCCGGGGGGCCACCTACAATGAGCAGTTCTTC. Translated: CASSFRGATYNEQFF.

V usage is TRBV19 and J usage is TRBJ1-4, with D hard to call. Per germline, CDR1 LNHDA and CDR2 SQIVND (reference sequence). The V and J ends lost 6 bases and 2 bases respectively, with 13 bases between them. The CDR3 covers 15 residues. In DNA, the CDR3 is TGTGCCAGTAGGAGGGAGTGGTTGACTAATGAAAAACTGTTTTTT. Its protein product is CASRREWLTNEKLFF.

V and J are TRBV4-3 and TRBJ1-2; TRBD1 is a possible D gene (6 bases). CDR1 and CDR2 from the germline V gene are LGHNA and YSLEER. The CDR3 totals 14 residues. V was pared by 4 bases and J by 0 bases, with 9 bases between. In nucleotides, the CDR3 is TGCGCCAGCAGCCGAGCAGGGGCTAACTATGGCTACACCTTC. Its protein is CASSRAGANYGYTF.

The genes are TRBV7-2 and TRBJ2-4; 11 bases fit TRBD1. Unmatched junction bases numbered 7, after V lost 5 bases and J lost 7 bases. Looked up from germline, CDR1 is SGHTA and CDR2 is FQGNSA. The CDR3 is made up of 15 amino acids. The chain's CDR3 is CASSRWGTGGNIQYF. The CDR3, as DNA: TGTGCCAGCAGCCGTTGGGGGACAGGGGGGAACATTCAGTACTTC.

Only one count was recorded for this clone. The V gene is TRBV9, the J gene TRBJ1-6; D unclear. Germline V gene lookup returns CDR1 SGDLS and CDR2 YYNGEE. This CDR3 is built from 15 residues. V lost 0 bases, J lost 4 bases, and 8 bases lay in between. In nucleotides, the CDR3 is TGTGCCAGCAGCGTAGGAGGGATATATAATTCACCCCTCCACTTT. It specifies CASSVGGIYNSPLHF. Combining the CDR3 with reference TRBV9 and TRBJ1-6 gives the whole variable domain DSGVTQTPKHLITATGQRVTLRCSPRSGDLSVYWYQQSLDQGLQFLIQYYNGEERAKGNILERFSAQQFPDLHSELNLSSLELGDSALYFCASSVGGIYNSPLHFGNGTRLTVT.

The chain couples TRBV5-6 to TRBJ1-6, with a tentative D call TRBD1 (5 bases). This CDR3 has 14 residues. The V gene's germline CDR1 is SGHDT and CDR2 YYEEEE. The V end lost 0 bases, the J end lost 7 bases, and 8 bases lay between the germline ends. CDR3 sequence reads: CASSLGGWNSPLHF. Written as DNA, the CDR3 is TGTGCCAGCAGCTTGGGGGGGTGGAATTCACCCCTCCACTTT.

This chain uses TRBV28 with TRBJ2-1, with D tentatively TRBD2 (6 bases). Germline CDR1 is MDHEN and CDR2 is SYDVKM. The CDR3 is 13 amino acids. V shed 9 bases and J shed 0 bases, with 9 bases lying between them. This chain's CDR3 is CARWRGSYNEQFF. Written as DNA, the CDR3 is TGTGCCAGATGGAGGGGCTCCTACAATGAGCAGTTCTTC.

J is TRBJ1-5 and V is TRBV18; the match to TRBD1 covers 10 bases. The CDR3 extends over 15 amino acids. Germline loops: CDR1 KGHSH, CDR2 LQKENI. V trimming: 3 bases; J trimming: 7 bases; junction bases outside the gene matches: 6. CDR3 DNA: TGTGCCAGCTCACCCGGAGACAGGGGGCCCCAGCCCCAGCATTTT. Its protein product is CASSPGDRGPQPQHF.

This chain links TRBV7-9 with TRBJ1-1; 10 bases line up with TRBD1. The junction had 1 base not matched to a gene; V was cut back by 5 bases and J by 4 bases. The CDR3 length is 13 residues. The V gene's germline CDR1 is SEHNR and CDR2 FQNEAQ (reference sequence). The CDR3 loop reads CASSRTGGTEAFF. DNA of the CDR3: TGTGCCAGCAGCAGGACAGGGGGCACTGAAGCTTTCTTT.

V is TRBV18 and J is TRBJ2-1, with 14 bases lining up with TRBD2. Trimming cost V 0 bases and J 4 bases; bases outside gene matches: 5. This CDR3 region has 18 residues. In germline, CDR1 is KGHSH, CDR2 LQKENI. The CDR3 DNA reads TGTGCCAGCTCACCACCCGGGACTAGCGGGGGACTATACAATGAGCAGTTCTTC. This codes for CASSPPGTSGGLYNEQFF.

CDR3: CASSRNQGNTEAFF. The CDR3 DNA follows: TGTGCCAGCTCACGGAACCAGGGGAACACTGAAGCTTTCTTT. The chain recombines TRBV18 with TRBJ1-1; the D gene is possibly TRBD1 (5 bases). V was shortened by 4 bases and J by 1 base, with 10 bases between the two germline ends. CDR3 size: 14 residues. The V gene's germline CDR1 is KGHSH and CDR2 LQKENI.

The chain carries TRBV7-8 and TRBJ2-4; D is unclear. CDR3 size: 15 residues. The germline gives CDR1 SGHVS, CDR2 FQNEAQ. V lost 3 bases, J lost 5 bases, and 14 bases lay in between. The CDR3 reads CASSFSPNPQNIQYF. DNA of the CDR3: TGTGCCAGCAGCTTTAGCCCTAACCCTCAAAACATTCAGTACTTC.

CDR3 sequence reads: CATSRDTGSYGYTF. The DNA of the CDR3 is TGTGCCACCAGCAGAGATACAGGGAGCTATGGCTACACCTTC. The V and J genes are TRBV15 and TRBJ1-2, with D perhaps matching TRBD1 (6 bases). Germline CDR1 reads LNHNV; CDR2 reads YYDKDF (reference sequence). The CDR3 runs 14 residues. V lost 0 bases and J lost 4, with 9 bases in between.

The V gene is TRBV6-5, the J gene TRBJ2-2, with a possible D match to TRBD1 (5 bases). Per germline, CDR1 MNHEY and CDR2 SVGAGI. V lost 7 bases, J lost 1 base, and 10 bases lay in between. The CDR3 has 14 amino acids. DNA of the CDR3: TGTGCCAGCACCGTGACAGTGAACACCGGGGAGCTGTTTTTT. It yields the protein CASTVTVNTGELFF.

The chain is built from TRBV7-3 and TRBJ2-3; maybe TRBD2 (7 bases). The CDR3 runs 16 residues. Looked up from germline, CDR1 is SGHTA and CDR2 is FQGTGA. Deletions cut 5 bases from V and 2 bases from J, with 17 bases between. The CDR3 is CASSPVGGGPTDTQYF. The CDR3 DNA follows: TGTGCCAGCAGCCCCGTGGGCGGGGGCCCCACAGATACGCAGTATTTT.

The chain uses TRBV3-1 (or the pseudogene TRBV3-2) and TRBJ2-7; D unresolved. The CDR3 length is 13 residues. Per germline, CDR1 LGHDT and CDR2 YNNKEL (reference sequence). The V and J ends lost 1 base and 3 bases respectively, with 7 bases between them. Here the CDR3 DNA reads TGTGCCAGCAGCCAAGGGTCCCACTACGAGCAGTACTTC. This gives the protein CASSQGSHYEQYF.